Presented here are 23 T cell receptor beta chains from one specimen sequenced in a study of T cell responses to AZD1222 COVID-19 vaccine. The table came from immunoSEQ multiplex PCR; TCRdb's copy has only in-frame clones and leaves some out. The data show 150,000 or so clones, about 88% seen once. The sample was peripheral blood, taken on day 0 of AZD1222 vaccination. These receptors came from an adult in good health.

The chain has TRBV7-2 and TRBJ1-4; D remains unclear. The germline CDR1 and CDR2 sequences are SGHTA and FQGNSA. V gave up 1 base and J gave up 6 bases, with 9 bases separating them. The CDR3 has 14 residues. The CDR3 spells CASSLVTVYEKLFF. Written as DNA, the CDR3 is TGTGCCAGCAGCTTAGTCACGGTTTATGAAAAACTGTTTTTT.

The chain has TRBV5-1 and TRBJ2-3; D may match TRBD1 or TRBD2 (5 bases each). This CDR3 is built from 15 residues. The V end was cut by 7 bases, the J end by 1 base, with 16 bases between. Germline V gene lookup returns CDR1 SGHRS and CDR2 YFSETQ. DNA for the CDR3: TGCGCCAGCGGGGGTCGGAACCGAGGCACAGATACGCAGTATTTT. Its protein is CASGGRNRGTDTQYF.

The genes are TRBV6-5 and TRBJ1-4, with D maybe TRBD1 (6 bases). The germline gives CDR1 MNHEY, CDR2 SVGAGI. There are 14 residues in the CDR3. Trimming shortened V by 2 bases and J by 4 bases, and 8 bases separated the two germline ends. The CDR3 sequence: CASSYRGNNEKLFF. CDR3 DNA sequence: TGTGCCAGCAGTTACAGGGGGAATAATGAAAAACTGTTTTTT.

V is TRBV28 and J is TRBJ2-7; possibly TRBD2 for D (5 bases). Between the trimmed V and J ends, which lost 3 bases and 2 bases, there was a span of 17 bases. Germline CDR1 reads MDHEN; CDR2 reads SYDVKM. The CDR3 runs 16 residues. CDR3 in DNA: TGTGCCAGCAGTTTTCCCCCCGAGGGTCCCGCCTACGAGCAGTACTTC. Its translation: CASSFPPEGPAYEQYF.

This chain uses TRBV9 with TRBJ2-2; D remains unclear. V was shortened by 5 bases and J by 4 bases, with 15 bases between the two germline ends. The CDR3 is 15 amino acids. CDR1 SGDLS and CDR2 YYNGEE come from the germline V gene. The CDR3 region is CASSDGILRTGELFF. The CDR3 DNA follows: TGTGCCAGCAGTGATGGAATTTTGCGCACCGGGGAGCTGTTTTTT.

The chain has TRBV5-1 and TRBJ1-1; no definite D call. Germline V gives CDR1 SGHRS, CDR2 YFSETQ. CDR3 length equals 14 residues. Deletions cut 3 bases from V and 1 base from J, with 10 bases between. The CDR3 region is CASSSGWGNTEAFF. The DNA of the CDR3 is TGCGCCAGCAGCTCAGGTTGGGGGAACACTGAAGCTTTCTTT.

The chain joins TRBV7-2 to TRBJ2-6; the D is unclear. With 2 bases removed from V and 0 bases from J, the gap between germline ends came to 14 bases. The germline CDR1 and CDR2 sequences are SGHTA and FQGNSA. This CDR3 is 18 amino acids long. The CDR3 protein is CASSLTSYQDSGANVLTF. For the CDR3, the DNA is TGTGCCAGCAGCTTAACTTCTTATCAGGACTCTGGGGCCAACGTCCTGACTTTC.

This clone was observed a single time. The chain carries TRBV2 and TRBJ1-5; the D gene is possibly TRBD1 (6 bases). Between the trimmed V and J ends, which lost 7 bases and 2 bases, there was a span of 15 bases. CDR1 SNHLY and CDR2 FYNNEI come from the germline V gene. The CDR3 sequence is 15 residues long. The CDR3 region has the DNA TGTGCCAGCACCACCCAGGGGCGCGGCAATCAGCCCCAGCATTTT. Translating gives CASTTQGRGNQPQHF.

This chain connects TRBV28 to TRBJ1-2; no firm D call. The CDR3 has 19 amino acids. With 2 bases removed from V and 4 bases from J, the gap between germline ends came to 26 bases. Per germline, CDR1 MDHEN and CDR2 SYDVKM. In DNA form, the CDR3 reads TGTGCCAGCAGTTTACCACCCTTTGGACGGTCGTCGTCATCCTATGGCTACACCTTC. Translation gives CASSLPPFGRSSSSYGYTF.

In DNA, the CDR3 is TGTGCCACCAGTGCAACGGGACAGGTAAATCAGCCCCAGCATTTT. This sequence encodes CATSATGQVNQPQHF. The gene calls are TRBV24-1 and TRBJ1-5, with TRBD1 matching 8 bases. CDR1 and CDR2 (germline): KGHDR, SFDVKD. This CDR3 has 15 amino acids. The V segment lost 5 bases and the J segment 4 bases; nucleotides outside the gene matches: 6.

The chain carries TRBV4-1 and TRBJ1-5, with 8 bases lining up with TRBD1. Germline values: CDR1 MGHRA, CDR2 YSYEKL. CDR3 length: 15 residues. V shed 0 bases, J shed 5 bases, and the junction held 3 bases outside the gene matches. This CDR3 is CASSQDRTGYQPQHF. For the CDR3, the DNA is TGCGCCAGCAGCCAAGATAGGACAGGGTATCAGCCCCAGCATTTT.

This clone was picked up one time. The J gene is TRBJ2-1, the V gene TRBV24-1; a possible D gene is TRBD2 (5 bases). Germline V gene lookup returns CDR1 KGHDR and CDR2 SFDVKD. CDR3 length: 15 amino acids. Trimming took 4 bases from V and 2 from J, leaving 11 bases between them. DNA for the CDR3: TGTGCCACCAGTGACCCGACTAACACCTACAATGAGCAGTTCTTC. It encodes CATSDPTNTYNEQFF.

V gene TRBV28 combines with J gene TRBJ2-7, with 7 positions matching TRBD1. CDR3 length: 15 amino acids. V was pared by 6 bases and J by 2 bases, with 10 bases of the junction left unmatched. From germline, CDR1 is MDHEN and CDR2 SYDVKM. The CDR3: CASRLQGSRTYEQYF. The CDR3 DNA reads as TGTGCCAGCAGACTACAGGGGTCGAGGACCTACGAGCAGTACTTC.

J is TRBJ2-7 and V is TRBV19; perhaps TRBD1 as D (6 bases). The CDR3 is made up of 15 amino acids. Trimming left V 0 bases short and J 2 bases short, with 11 bases between. CDR1 and CDR2 from the germline V gene are LNHDA and SQIVND (reference sequence). CDR3 sequence reads: CASSIDIRGTYEQYF. The CDR3 DNA follows: TGTGCCAGTAGTATAGATATCAGGGGCACCTACGAGCAGTACTTC. Together with reference TRBV19 and TRBJ2-7, the CDR3 gives the full variable domain: DGGITQSPKYLFRKEGQNVTLSCEQNLNHDAMYWYRQDPGQGLRLIYYSQIVNDFQKGDIAEGYSVSREKKESFPLTVTSAQKNPTAFYLCASSIDIRGTYEQYFGPGTRLTVT.

This clone occurred a few times. The chain combines TRBV23-1 with TRBJ2-1; 8 nucleotides line up with TRBD1. TRBV23-1 is assigned to the ORF class and has an uncertain function. The CDR3 contains 14 residues. Trimming cost V 9 bases and J 9 bases; bases outside gene matches: 13. In nucleotides, the CDR3 is TGCGCCAGGTGTTCCCGGGACAGGCTCAGTGAGCAGTTCTTC. It encodes CARCSRDRLSEQFF.

The chain joins TRBV7-9 to TRBJ2-1; D is undetermined. V lost 5 bases to trimming and J lost 4 bases, with 6 bases between them. The CDR3 has 12 residues. Germline assignment: CDR1 SEHNR and CDR2 FQNEAQ (reference sequence). The CDR3 DNA is TGTGCCAGCAGCCCCCAGTACAATGAGCAGTTCTTC. Translated, it gives CASSPQYNEQFF.

V is TRBV7-2 and J is TRBJ1-1; D is unresolved. V lost 1 base and J lost 4, with 7 bases in between. CDR3 length: 13 residues. From germline, CDR1 is SGHTA and CDR2 FQGNSA. For the CDR3, the DNA is TGTGCCAGCAGCTTAGTTATGGGCACTGAAGCTTTCTTT. It encodes CASSLVMGTEAFF.

This chain connects TRBV5-8 to TRBJ2-2; possible D gene TRBD2, 5 bases. Germline V gives CDR1 SGHTS, CDR2 YDEGEE. This CDR3 spans 15 amino acids. V lost 2 bases and J lost 5, with 13 bases in between. CDR3 DNA: TGTGCCAGCAGCTTCATTCGGGGAGCGACCGGGGAGCTGTTTTTT. As protein: CASSFIRGATGELFF. The full variable domain, completed using reference TRBV5-8 and TRBJ2-2, is EAGVTQSPTHLIKTRGQQATLRCSPISGHTSVYWYQQALGLGLQFLLWYDEGEERNRGNFPPRFSGRQFPNYSSELNVNALELEDSALYLCASSFIRGATGELFFGEGSRLTVL.

CDR3 loop: CSASSASGTRETQYF. The CDR3 DNA follows: TGCAGTGCTAGTTCGGCTAGCGGGACGAGGGAGACCCAGTACTTC. The V gene is TRBV20-1, the J gene TRBJ2-5, with 9 nucleotides matching TRBD2. Trimming cost V 3 bases and J 5 bases; bases outside gene matches: 10. Germline CDR1 and CDR2: DFQATT and SNEGSKA (reference sequence). The CDR3 is 15 amino acids.

This clone was seen more than once but under ten times. The chain has TRBV10-3 and TRBJ1-6; D not resolved. The V gene's germline CDR1 is ENHRY and CDR2 SYGVKD. The CDR3 is 13 residues long. V dropped 2 bases and J dropped 5 bases, with 4 bases sitting between them. The CDR3 region is CAISERNNSPLHF. The CDR3 nucleotides read TGTGCCATCAGTGAGCGAAATAATTCACCCCTCCACTTT.

The genes are TRBV6-2 or TRBV6-3 and TRBJ2-5; D uncertain. Trimming pared 6 bases from V and 0 bases from J, leaving 5 bases between. The CDR3 totals 12 residues. Looked up from germline, CDR1 is MNHEY and CDR2 is SVGEGT. The CDR3: CASSRYQETQYF. The CDR3 nucleotides read TGTGCCAGCAGCAGGTACCAAGAGACCCAGTACTTC.

The chain has TRBV5-5 and TRBJ2-3; D call uncertain. V gave up 1 base and J gave up 1 base, with 13 bases separating them. Per the germline V gene, CDR1 is SGHKS and CDR2 is YYEKEE (reference sequence). This CDR3 has 16 amino acids. The CDR3 bases are TGTGCCAGCAGCTTGCACAGTCCTATCCGCACAGATACGCAGTATTTT. Translated, it gives CASSLHSPIRTDTQYF.

J is TRBJ2-7 and V is TRBV6-1; D tentatively fits TRBD1 or TRBD2 (5 bases each). The ends were cut back, 2 bases at V and 8 bases at J, with 7 bases in the middle. Germline assignment: CDR1 MNHNS and CDR2 SASEGT. The length of the CDR3 is 11 residues. CDR3 region: CASSERGQQYF. CDR3 DNA: TGTGCCAGCAGTGAAAGGGGACAGCAGTACTTC.